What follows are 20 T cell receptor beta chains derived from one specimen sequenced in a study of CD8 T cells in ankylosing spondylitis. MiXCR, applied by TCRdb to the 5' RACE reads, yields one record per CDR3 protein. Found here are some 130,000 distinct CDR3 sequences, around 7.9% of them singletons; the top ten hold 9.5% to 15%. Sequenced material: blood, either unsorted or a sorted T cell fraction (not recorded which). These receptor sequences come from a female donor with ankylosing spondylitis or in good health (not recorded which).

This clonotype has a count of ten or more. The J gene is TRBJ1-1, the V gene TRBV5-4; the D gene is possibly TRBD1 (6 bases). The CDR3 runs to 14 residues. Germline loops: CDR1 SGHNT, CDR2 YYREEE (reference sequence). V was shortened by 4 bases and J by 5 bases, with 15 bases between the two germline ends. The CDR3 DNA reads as TGTGCCAGCAGCCCGGTCGGGGGCCGGACTGAAGCTTTCTTT. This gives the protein CASSPVGGRTEAFF.

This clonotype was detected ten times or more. As DNA, the CDR3 is TGTGCCAGCAGTTTAGTCCTTAATCAGCCCCAGCATTTT. The encoded protein is CASSLVLNQPQHF. The chain couples TRBV12-3 or TRBV12-4 to TRBJ1-5; no clear D gene. The CDR3 runs 13 residues. V lost 1 base to trimming and J lost 4 bases, with 5 bases between them.

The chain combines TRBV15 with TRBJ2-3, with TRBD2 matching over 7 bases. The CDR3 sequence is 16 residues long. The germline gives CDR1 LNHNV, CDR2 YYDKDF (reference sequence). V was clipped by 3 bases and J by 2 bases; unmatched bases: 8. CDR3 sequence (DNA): TGTGCCACCAGCAGTCAATGGGGGGGGTTCACAGATACGCAGTATTTT. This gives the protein CATSSQWGGFTDTQYF.

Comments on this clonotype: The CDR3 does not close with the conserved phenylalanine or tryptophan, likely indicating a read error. The CDR3 DNA follows: TGTGCCAGCAGCTTCCCCACCGGGGAGCTGTTTTCT. Protein sequence: CASSFPTGELFS. The rearrangement uses TRBV7-8 and TRBJ2-2, with no clear D. CDR1 and CDR2 from the germline V gene are SGHVS and FQNEAQ. V was shortened by 3 bases and J by 4 bases, with 3 bases between the two germline ends. The CDR3 length is 12 residues.

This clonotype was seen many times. The CDR3 is CASSWGTVDTGELFF. The DNA of the CDR3 is TGCGCCAGCAGCTGGGGGACAGTGGACACCGGGGAGCTGTTTTTT. The V and J genes are TRBV5-1 and TRBJ2-2; 7 bases match TRBD1. Germline CDR1 SGHRS, CDR2 YFSETQ. Losses at the gene ends were 3 bases for V and 3 bases for J; bases not matched to a gene: 5. This CDR3 has 15 residues.

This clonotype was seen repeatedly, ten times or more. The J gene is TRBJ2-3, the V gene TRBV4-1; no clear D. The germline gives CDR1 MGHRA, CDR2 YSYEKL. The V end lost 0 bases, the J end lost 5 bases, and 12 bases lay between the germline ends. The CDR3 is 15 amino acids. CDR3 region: CASSQDQQSGDTQYF. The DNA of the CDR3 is TGCGCCAGCAGCCAAGATCAACAGTCTGGAGATACGCAGTATTTT.

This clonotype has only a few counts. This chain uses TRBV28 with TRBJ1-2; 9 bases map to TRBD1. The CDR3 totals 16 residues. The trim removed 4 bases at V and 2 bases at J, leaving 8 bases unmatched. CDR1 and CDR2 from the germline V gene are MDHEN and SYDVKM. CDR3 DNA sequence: TGTGCCAGCAGTTCCCTTGAGACAGGGGGAAACTATGGCTACACCTTC. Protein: CASSSLETGGNYGYTF.

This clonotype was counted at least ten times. The DNA of the CDR3 is TGTGCCAGCAGCCTCACTAGCGGGGGCACCTCCTACAATGAGCAGTTCTTC. Protein: CASSLTSGGTSYNEQFF. The chain has TRBV7-9 and TRBJ2-1; TRBD2 matches at 11 bases. Per the germline V gene, CDR1 is SEHNR and CDR2 is FQNEAQ (reference sequence). CDR3 length equals 17 residues. The ends lost 5 bases at V and 0 bases at J; junction bases unmatched: 6.

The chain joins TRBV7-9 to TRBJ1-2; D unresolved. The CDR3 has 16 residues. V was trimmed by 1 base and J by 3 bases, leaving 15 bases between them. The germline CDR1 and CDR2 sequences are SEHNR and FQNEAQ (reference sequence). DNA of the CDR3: TGTGCCAGCAGCTTAGGCCGTGGAGGTTCGGACTATGGCTACACCTTC. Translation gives CASSLGRGGSDYGYTF.

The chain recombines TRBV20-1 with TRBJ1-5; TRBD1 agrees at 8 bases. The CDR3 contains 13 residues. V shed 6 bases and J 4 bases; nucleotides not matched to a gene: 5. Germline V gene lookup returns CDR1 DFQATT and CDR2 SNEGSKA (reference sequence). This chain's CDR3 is CSATGGRNQPQHF. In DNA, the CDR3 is TGCAGTGCCACAGGGGGACGAAATCAGCCCCAGCATTTT.

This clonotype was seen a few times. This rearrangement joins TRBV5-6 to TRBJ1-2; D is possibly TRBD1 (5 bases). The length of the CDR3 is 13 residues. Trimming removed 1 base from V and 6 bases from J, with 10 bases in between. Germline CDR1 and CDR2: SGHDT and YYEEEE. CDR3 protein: CASSLRDSDGYTF. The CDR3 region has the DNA TGTGCCAGCAGCTTGCGGGACTCGGATGGCTACACCTTC.

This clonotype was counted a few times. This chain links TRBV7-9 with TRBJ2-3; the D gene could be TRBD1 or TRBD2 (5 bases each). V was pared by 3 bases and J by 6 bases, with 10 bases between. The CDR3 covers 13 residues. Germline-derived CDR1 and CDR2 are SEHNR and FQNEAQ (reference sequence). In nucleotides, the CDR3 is TGTGCCAGCAGCTTCGGGACGCCGGATACGCAGTATTTT. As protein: CASSFGTPDTQYF.

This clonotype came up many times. The CDR3 DNA is TGCGCCAGCAGCTTGGGGGTAGCGGGAACAGATACGCAGTATTTT. It codes for CASSLGVAGTDTQYF. This chain connects TRBV5-1 to TRBJ2-3, with 8 bases identical to TRBD2. The germline gives CDR1 SGHRS, CDR2 YFSETQ. The CDR3 has 15 residues. J gave up 3 bases and V 0 bases, and 3 bases lay outside the gene matches.

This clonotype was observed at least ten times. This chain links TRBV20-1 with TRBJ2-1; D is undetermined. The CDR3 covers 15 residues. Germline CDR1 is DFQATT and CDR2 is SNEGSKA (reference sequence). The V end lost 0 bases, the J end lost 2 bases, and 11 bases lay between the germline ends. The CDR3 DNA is TGCAGTGCTAGAGAGGTTGGCAGGACCTACAATGAGCAGTTCTTC. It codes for CSAREVGRTYNEQFF.

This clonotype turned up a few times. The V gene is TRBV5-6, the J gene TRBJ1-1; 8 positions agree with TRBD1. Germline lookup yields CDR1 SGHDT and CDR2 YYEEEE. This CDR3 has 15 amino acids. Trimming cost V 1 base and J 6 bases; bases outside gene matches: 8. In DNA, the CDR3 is TGTGCCAGCAGCTTGTTAGTGGCAGGGGGCTCTGAAGCTTTCTTT. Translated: CASSLLVAGGSEAFF.

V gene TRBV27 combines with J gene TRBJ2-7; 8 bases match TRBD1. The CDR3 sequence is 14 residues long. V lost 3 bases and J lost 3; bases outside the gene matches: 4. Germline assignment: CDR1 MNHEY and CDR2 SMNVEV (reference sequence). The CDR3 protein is CASSFLGTGYEQYF. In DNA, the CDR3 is TGTGCCAGCAGTTTTTTGGGGACAGGCTACGAGCAGTACTTC.

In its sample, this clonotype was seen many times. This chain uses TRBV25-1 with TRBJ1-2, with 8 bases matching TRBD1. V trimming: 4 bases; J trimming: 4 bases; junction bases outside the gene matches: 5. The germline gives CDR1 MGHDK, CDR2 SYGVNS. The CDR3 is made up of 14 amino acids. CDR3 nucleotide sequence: TGTGCCAGCAGTGCCGGACAGGGCCGCTATGGCTACACCTTC. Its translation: CASSAGQGRYGYTF.

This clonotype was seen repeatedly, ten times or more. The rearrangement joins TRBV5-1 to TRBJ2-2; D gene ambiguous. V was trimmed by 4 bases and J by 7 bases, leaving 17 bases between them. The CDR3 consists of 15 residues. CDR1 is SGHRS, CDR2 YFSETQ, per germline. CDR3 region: CASSLGDTRVGELFF. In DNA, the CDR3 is TGCGCCAGCAGCCTGGGTGATACTCGGGTCGGGGAGCTGTTTTTT.

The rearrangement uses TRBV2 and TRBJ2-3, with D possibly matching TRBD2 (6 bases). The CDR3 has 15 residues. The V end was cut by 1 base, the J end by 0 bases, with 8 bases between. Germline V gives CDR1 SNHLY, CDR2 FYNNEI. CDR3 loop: CASSEDGGSTDTQYF. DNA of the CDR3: TGTGCCAGCAGTGAAGACGGGGGAAGCACAGATACGCAGTATTTT.

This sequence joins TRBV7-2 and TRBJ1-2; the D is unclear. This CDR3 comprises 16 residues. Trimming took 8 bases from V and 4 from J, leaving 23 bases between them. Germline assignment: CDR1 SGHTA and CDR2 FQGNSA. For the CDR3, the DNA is TGTGCCAGCGAGCGTCGTCGGCAGACGAGCGGCTATGGCTACACCTTC. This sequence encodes CASERRRQTSGYGYTF.